This T cell receptor beta chain was identified during a study of identical twins. The CDR3 spans 15 residues. Trimming took 2 bases from V and 1 from J, leaving 6 bases between them. Germline V gives CDR1 LGHNT, CDR2 FRNRAP. Study-level findings and limits: Carriage of fewer insertions was seen in abundant cord blood beta clonotypes, whereas memory repertoires showed none.

From the 5' RACE reads, TCRdb called clonotypes with MiXCR, one entry per CDR3 protein. Altogether hundreds of thousands of distinct CDR3 sequences are present, roughly 9.4% being singletons, with the ten largest covering 5% to 6.5%. This clonotype appeared a few times. Its target is not known. This TCR derives from a woman aged 18-30 years in good health. The rearrangement joins TRBV12-5 to TRBJ2-6; D gene ambiguous. Sequencing was done on a sample of memory (CD45RO+) T cells sorted from blood. This chain's CDR3 is CASGLWVSGANVLTF. CDR3 DNA sequence: TGTGCTAGTGGTTTGTGGGTTTCTGGGGCCAACGTCCTGACTTTC.